This TCR beta chain appears in the sequencing data of a study of blood T cells in healthy people across ages. It was 8 to 10 milliliters of peripheral blood that were drawn from each donor. This clonotype was seen a few times. V shed 1 base and J 0 bases; nucleotides not matched to a gene: 5. Germline loops: CDR1 MGHRA, CDR2 YSYEKL. CDR3 length: 18 residues. With a J-beta primer mix and a sample-barcoded 5' primer, a second PCR ran 7 to 11 cycles. TCRdb re-derived calls from the 5' RACE reads in MiXCR, one entry per CDR3 protein. The sample shows 750,000 to 950,000 distinct CDR3 sequences, about 53% of them seen only once.

This chain links TRBV4-1 with TRBJ2-6; 8 bases line up with TRBD1. The receptor was isolated from a man older than 75 in good health. Sequenced sample: blood. The CDR3 nucleotides read TGCGCCAGCAGCCAAGGACAGGGGAGGACCTCTGGGGCCAACGTCCTGACTTTC. This gives the protein CASSQGQGRTSGANVLTF.